This T cell receptor beta chain emerged from a study of cytomegalovirus exposure and HLA in healthy donors. Whole-study findings and limits: Testing in vitro showed a few CMV-associated chains specific for CMV antigens.

As for this clone: Its target is not known. This sample also contains other DNA sequences that code for the same CDR3.

V was clipped by 0 bases and J by 4 bases, with 6 bases between them. CDR1 and CDR2 from the germline V gene are MNHEY and SMNVEV (reference sequence). There are 13 residues in the CDR3. Method: immunoSEQ multiplex PCR; TCRdb's copy keeps in-frame clones and lacks some. The sample yields 95,000 to 150,000 clones, approximately 94% seen once. This clonotype originated in a woman aged 18-30 years in good health and CMV-seronegative. The sample comprised PBMCs. The J gene is TRBJ2-5, the V gene TRBV27, with D possibly TRBD1 on 6 matching bases. For the CDR3, the DNA is TGTGCCAGCAGTTTATCAGGGGGAGAGACCCAGTACTTC. Protein sequence: CASSLSGGETQYF.